This record covers a single TCR beta chain. Its antigen is currently unknown. This sample stems from a study of Ad26.COV2.S vaccination and SARS-CoV-2 variants. General observations from the study: An underestimation of total T cell responses may have resulted from the TCR breadth and depth analyses. Participants in the vaccine arm had higher spike-specific TCR breadth; placebo recipients had lower.

This table comes from immunoSEQ multiplex PCR, and its TCRdb copy is limited to in-frame clones, with some not included. The data contain over 250,000 clones, approximately 87% of them singletons. Treatment in this sample: around 19 received Ad26.COV2.S at low or high dose, single or two shots; 5 received placebo; per-sample allocation not given. Specimens were obtained on day 63 following the first vaccine or placebo injection. Wuhan-strain spike was delivered by a replication-incompetent Ad26 vector. From germline, CDR1 is MNHEY and CDR2 SVGEGT. Trimming took off 2 bases at V and 2 bases at J, with 10 bases between the two ends. The CDR3 contains 14 residues.

The sequence was collected from a person between 18 and 65 years old who received the Ad26.COV2.S COVID-19 vaccine or a placebo. The chain is built from TRBV6-2 or TRBV6-3 and TRBJ2-7; D not resolved. Material: peripheral blood, obtained in a trial of Ad26.COV2.S vaccine versus placebo. This CDR3 is CASSYRSGPYEQYF. The CDR3 DNA follows: TGTGCCAGCAGTTACCGGTCAGGTCCCTACGAGCAGTACTTC.